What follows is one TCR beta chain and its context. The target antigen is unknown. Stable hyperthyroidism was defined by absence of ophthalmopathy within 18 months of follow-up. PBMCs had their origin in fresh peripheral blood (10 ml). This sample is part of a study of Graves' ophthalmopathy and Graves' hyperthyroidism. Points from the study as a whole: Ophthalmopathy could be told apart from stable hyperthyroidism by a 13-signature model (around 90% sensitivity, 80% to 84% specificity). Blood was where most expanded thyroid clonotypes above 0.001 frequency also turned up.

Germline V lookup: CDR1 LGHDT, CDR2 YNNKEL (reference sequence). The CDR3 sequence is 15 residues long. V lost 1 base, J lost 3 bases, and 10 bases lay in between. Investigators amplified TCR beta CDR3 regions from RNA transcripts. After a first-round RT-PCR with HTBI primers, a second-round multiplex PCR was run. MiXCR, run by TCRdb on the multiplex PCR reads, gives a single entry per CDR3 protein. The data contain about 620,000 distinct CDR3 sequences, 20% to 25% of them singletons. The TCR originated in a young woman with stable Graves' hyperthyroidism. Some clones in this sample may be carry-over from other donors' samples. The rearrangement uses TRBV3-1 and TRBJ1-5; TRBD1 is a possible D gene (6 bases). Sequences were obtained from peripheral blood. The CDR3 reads CASSQGQDINQPQHF. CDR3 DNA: TGTGCCAGCAGCCAAGGACAGGACATCAATCAGCCCCAGCATTTT. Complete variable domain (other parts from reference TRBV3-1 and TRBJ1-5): DTAVSQTPKYLVTQMGNDKSIKCEQNLGHDTMYWYKQDSKKFLKIMFSYNNKELIINETVPNRFSPKSPDKAHLNLHINSLELGDSAVYFCASSQGQDINQPQHFGDGTRLSIL.